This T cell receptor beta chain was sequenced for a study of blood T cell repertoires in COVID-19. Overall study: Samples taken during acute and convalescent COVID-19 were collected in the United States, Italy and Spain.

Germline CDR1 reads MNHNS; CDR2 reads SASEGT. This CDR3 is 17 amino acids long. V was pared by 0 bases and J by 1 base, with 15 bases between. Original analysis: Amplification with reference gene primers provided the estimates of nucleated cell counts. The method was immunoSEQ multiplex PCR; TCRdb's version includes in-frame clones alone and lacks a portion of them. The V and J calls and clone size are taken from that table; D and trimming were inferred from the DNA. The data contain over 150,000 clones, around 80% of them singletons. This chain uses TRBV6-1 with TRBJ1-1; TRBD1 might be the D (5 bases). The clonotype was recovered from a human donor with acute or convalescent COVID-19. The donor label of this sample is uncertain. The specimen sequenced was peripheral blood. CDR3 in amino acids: CASSEATGIGANTEAFF. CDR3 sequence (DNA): TGTGCCAGCAGTGAAGCTACGGGCATTGGGGCGAACACTGAAGCTTTCTTT.